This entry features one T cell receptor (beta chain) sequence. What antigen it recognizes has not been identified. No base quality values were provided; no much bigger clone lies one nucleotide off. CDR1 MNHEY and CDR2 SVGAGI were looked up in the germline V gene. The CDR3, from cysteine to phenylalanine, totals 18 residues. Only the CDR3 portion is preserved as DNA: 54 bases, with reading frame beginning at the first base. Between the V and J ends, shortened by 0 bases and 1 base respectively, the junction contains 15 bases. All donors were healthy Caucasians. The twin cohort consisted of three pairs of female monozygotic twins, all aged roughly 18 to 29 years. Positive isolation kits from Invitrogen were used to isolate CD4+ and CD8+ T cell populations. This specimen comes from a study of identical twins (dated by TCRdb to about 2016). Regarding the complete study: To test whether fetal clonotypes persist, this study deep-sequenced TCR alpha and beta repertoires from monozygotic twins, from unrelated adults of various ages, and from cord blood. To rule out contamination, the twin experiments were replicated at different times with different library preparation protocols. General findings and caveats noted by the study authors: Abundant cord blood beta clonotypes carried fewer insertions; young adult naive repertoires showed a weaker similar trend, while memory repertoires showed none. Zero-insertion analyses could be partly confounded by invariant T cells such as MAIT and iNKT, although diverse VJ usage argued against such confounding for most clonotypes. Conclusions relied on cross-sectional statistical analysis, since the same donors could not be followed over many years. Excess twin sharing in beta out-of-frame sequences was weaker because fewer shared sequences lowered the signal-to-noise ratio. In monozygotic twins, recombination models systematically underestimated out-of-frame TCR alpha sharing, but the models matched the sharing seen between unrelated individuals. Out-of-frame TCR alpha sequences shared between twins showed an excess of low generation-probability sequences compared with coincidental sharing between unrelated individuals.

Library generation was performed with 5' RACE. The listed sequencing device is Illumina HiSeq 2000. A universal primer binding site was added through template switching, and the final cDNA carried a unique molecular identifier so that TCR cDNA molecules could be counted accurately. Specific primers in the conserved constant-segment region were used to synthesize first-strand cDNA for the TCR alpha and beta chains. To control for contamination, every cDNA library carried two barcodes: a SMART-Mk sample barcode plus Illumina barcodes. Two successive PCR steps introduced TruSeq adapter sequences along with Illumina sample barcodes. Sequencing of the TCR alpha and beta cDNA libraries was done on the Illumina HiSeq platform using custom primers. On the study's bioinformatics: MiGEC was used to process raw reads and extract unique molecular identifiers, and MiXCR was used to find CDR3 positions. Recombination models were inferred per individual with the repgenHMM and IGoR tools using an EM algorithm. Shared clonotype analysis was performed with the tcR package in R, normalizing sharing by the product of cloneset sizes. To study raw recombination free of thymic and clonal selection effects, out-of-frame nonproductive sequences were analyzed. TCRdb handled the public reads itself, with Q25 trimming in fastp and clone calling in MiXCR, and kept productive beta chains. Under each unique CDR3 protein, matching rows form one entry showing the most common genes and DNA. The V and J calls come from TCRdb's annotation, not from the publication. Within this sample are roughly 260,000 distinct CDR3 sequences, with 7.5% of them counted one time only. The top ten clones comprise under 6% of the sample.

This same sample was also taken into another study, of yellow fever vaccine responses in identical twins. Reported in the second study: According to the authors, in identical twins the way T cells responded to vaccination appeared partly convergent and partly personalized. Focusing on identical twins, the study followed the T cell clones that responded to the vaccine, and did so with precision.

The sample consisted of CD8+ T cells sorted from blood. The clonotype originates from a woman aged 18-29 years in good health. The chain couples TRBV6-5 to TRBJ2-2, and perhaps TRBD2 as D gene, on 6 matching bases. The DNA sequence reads TGTGCCAGCAGTTACTCGCACTGGGTAGCGGTGAACACCGGGGAGCTGTTTTTT. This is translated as CASSYSHWVAVNTGELFF.